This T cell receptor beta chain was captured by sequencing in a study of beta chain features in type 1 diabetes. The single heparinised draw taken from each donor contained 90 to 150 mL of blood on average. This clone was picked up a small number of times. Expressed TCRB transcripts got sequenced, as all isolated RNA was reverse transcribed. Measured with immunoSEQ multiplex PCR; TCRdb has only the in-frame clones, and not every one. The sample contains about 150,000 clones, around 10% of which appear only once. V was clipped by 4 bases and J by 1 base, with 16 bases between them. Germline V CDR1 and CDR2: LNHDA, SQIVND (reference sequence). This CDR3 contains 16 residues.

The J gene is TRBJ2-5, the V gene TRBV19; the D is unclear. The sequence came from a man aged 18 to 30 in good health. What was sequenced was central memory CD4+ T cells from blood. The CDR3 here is CASSRGRTSIQETQYF. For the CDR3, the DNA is TGTGCCAGTAGTAGAGGACGGACGTCGATCCAAGAGACCCAGTACTTC.